A selection of T cell receptor beta chains follows, all from one sample in a study of blood T cell repertoires in COVID-19. Some clones are missing from TCRdb's copy, which holds only in-frame ones; the method was immunoSEQ multiplex PCR. The sample yields about 170,000 clones, 84% seen once. Sequencing was carried out using peripheral blood. Receptors originate from an older woman with COVID-19, enrolled during active disease. Both conserved end residues are trimmed from each CDR3. Each record gives: V gene, CDR3 protein.

V gene: TRBV19; CDR3 protein: ASSSGARANVLT
V gene: TRBV7-7; CDR3 protein: ASSSTSGGAQY
V gene: TRBV5-1; CDR3 protein: ASRRTTGQETQY
V gene: TRBV15; CDR3 protein: ATSRERTGVTGELF
V gene: TRBV5-1; CDR3 protein: ASSLRYQKNTEAF
V gene: TRBV27; CDR3 protein: ASSHDRATEAF
V gene: TRBV24-1; CDR3 protein: ATSAPGNLDEQY
V gene: TRBV27; CDR3 protein: ASRSQASSYEQY
V gene: TRBV6-5; CDR3 protein: ASSYRGSYEQY
V gene: TRBV7-2; CDR3 protein: ASSTDSGSGGVEQF
V gene: TRBV19; CDR3 protein: ASNAGGNYGYT
V gene: TRBV2; CDR3 protein: ASGTGTYEQF
V gene: TRBV5-1; CDR3 protein: ASSPGDSNYGYT
V gene: TRBV24-1; CDR3 protein: ATSGTSGYNEQF
V gene: TRBV10-3; CDR3 protein: ATRGTGSQETQY
V gene: TRBV29-1; CDR3 protein: SVLYLSSYNEQF
V gene: TRBV19; CDR3 protein: ASSIARGGNTIY
V gene: TRBV6-5; CDR3 protein: ASSIHEAF
V gene: TRBV5-8; CDR3 protein: ASSRDSLFTQY
V gene: TRBV18; CDR3 protein: ASSPETSFSYNEQF
V gene: TRBV4-2; CDR3 protein: ASSQSRGKTDTQY
V gene: TRBV27; CDR3 protein: ASSWGEGTEAF
V gene: TRBV19; CDR3 protein: ASSTGLAGTGELF
V gene: TRBV28; CDR3 protein: ASRLQGYEQY
V gene: TRBV7-2; CDR3 protein: ASRRSSATQETQY
V gene: TRBV4-1; CDR3 protein: ASSQVFTGGITEAF
V gene: TRBV6-5; CDR3 protein: ASSNRDSNSPLH
V gene: TRBV25-1; CDR3 protein: ASGASGSGLSGELF
V gene: TRBV6-6; CDR3 protein: ASSPRERDEQF
V gene: TRBV3-1/TRBV3-2; CDR3 protein: ASSQEVDMGNTEAF
V gene: TRBV5-1; CDR3 protein: ASSQTTDTQY
V gene: TRBV9; CDR3 protein: ASSPDRTLAKNIQY
V gene: TRBV5-1; CDR3 protein: ASSPQTSGVTDTQY
V gene: TRBV18; CDR3 protein: ASTDSLQGIGAKNIQY
V gene: TRBV6-2/TRBV6-3; CDR3 protein: ASSYGGAGNQPQH
V gene: TRBV6-5; CDR3 protein: ASTPAVAREAF
V gene: TRBV19; CDR3 protein: ASSIPRLGTDTQY
V gene: TRBV19; CDR3 protein: ATQGVEQPQH
V gene: TRBV12-5; CDR3 protein: ASAYYGTGYNEQF
V gene: TRBV10-3; CDR3 protein: AISDLGEKGTDTQY
V gene: TRBV5-6; CDR3 protein: ASSLGGAGQPQH
V gene: TRBV12-3/TRBV12-4; CDR3 protein: ASTSGQLGGYT
V gene: TRBV11-3; CDR3 protein: ASSLGGDEQF